This T cell receptor (beta chain) appears in the sequencing data of a study of blood T cell repertoires in COVID-19. The overall study: Collection of acute and convalescent COVID-19 samples took place in the United States, Italy and Spain. T cells, B-cell-depleted T cells, or PBMCs supplied cDNA or gDNA.

TCRdb's copy holds only in-frame clones and misses some; the assay was immunoSEQ multiplex PCR. The data show roughly 14,000 clones, 82% seen once. The CDR3 is 15 amino acids. V lost 0 bases to trimming and J lost 7 bases, with 10 bases between them. In germline, CDR1 is SNHLY, CDR2 FYNNEI. The V gene is TRBV2, the J gene TRBJ1-6; D not resolved. The TCR sequence derives from a man aged 80 or over with active or convalescent COVID-19. Source material: peripheral blood. In DNA form, the CDR3 reads TGTGCCAGCAGTGAAGCGGGCAGGTCGAATTCACCCCTCCACTTT. It yields the protein CASSEAGRSNSPLHF.